The 23 T cell receptor beta chains below were found in one sample sequenced in a study of blood T cell repertoires in COVID-19. Some clones are missing from TCRdb's copy, which holds only in-frame ones; the method was immunoSEQ multiplex PCR. The sample has some 180,000 clones; 76% are singletons. Source material: peripheral blood. Every receptor here comes from a woman aged 45-65 years with active or convalescent COVID-19.

This clone turned up a few times. V is TRBV30 and J is TRBJ1-6; D remains unclear. Germline V gene data show CDR1 as GTSNPN and CDR2 as SVGIG (reference sequence). This CDR3 has 13 residues. Trimming took 4 bases from V and 8 from J, leaving 12 bases between them. CDR3 residues: CAWKPPRDSPLHF. CDR3 sequence (DNA): TGTGCCTGGAAACCCCCCCGGGATTCACCCCTCCACTTT.

In DNA, the CDR3 is TGTGCCAGCAGCACTGGGACAGGGGGCGACGCACAGCCCCAGCATTTT. It yields the protein CASSTGTGGDAQPQHF. The chain has TRBV7-2 and TRBJ1-5, with 12 bases lining up with TRBD1. CDR3 size: 16 residues. V lost 5 bases to trimming and J lost 7 bases; unmatched junction nucleotides: 9. CDR1 and CDR2 from the germline V gene are SGHTA and FQGNSA.

This rearrangement joins TRBV7-3 to TRBJ1-1, with 10 bases that match TRBD1. The CDR3 extends over 14 amino acids. Germline trimming cut 2 bases from V and 7 bases from J; bases unmatched to any gene: 4. CDR1 and CDR2 (germline): SGHTA, FQGTGA. CDR3 sequence (DNA): TGTGCCAGCAGCTTAGACAGGGGGCCTAGTGAAGCTTTCTTT. Translation: CASSLDRGPSEAFF.

This clone was picked up one time. The V and J genes are TRBV9 and TRBJ2-5, with 10 bases aligning to TRBD2. Germline CDR1 reads SGDLS; CDR2 reads YYNGEE. The ends lost 3 bases at V and 4 bases at J; junction bases unmatched: 12. The CDR3 length is 17 residues. The chain's CDR3 is CASSEPRASGRPETQYF. The DNA for the CDR3 is TGTGCCAGCAGCGAGCCCCGGGCTAGCGGGAGACCAGAGACCCAGTACTTC.

The V gene is TRBV5-1, the J gene TRBJ2-2, with 7 bases aligning to TRBD1. Germline V gives CDR1 SGHRS, CDR2 YFSETQ. Trimming removed 4 bases from V and 5 bases from J; junction bases left unmatched: 8. The CDR3 contains 15 residues. The CDR3 nucleotides are TGCGCCAGCAGCACTAACAGGGGTGGAACCGGGGAGCTGTTTTTT. Protein: CASSTNRGGTGELFF.

The chain employs TRBV11-2 and TRBJ1-5, with D unclear. Germline loops: CDR1 SGHAT, CDR2 FQNNGV. The CDR3 loop spans 15 amino acids. V gave up 1 base and J gave up 4 bases, with 11 bases separating them. The chain's CDR3 is CASSLGRAGNQPQHF. The DNA for the CDR3 is TGTGCCAGCAGCTTAGGTAGGGCGGGGAATCAGCCCCAGCATTTT.

The gene calls are TRBV30 and TRBJ2-7, with D tentatively TRBD1 (6 bases). Trimming shortened V by 8 bases and J by 1 base, and 15 bases separated the two germline ends. Germline V gene data show CDR1 as GTSNPN and CDR2 as SVGIG (reference sequence). CDR3 length: 13 amino acids. CDR3 coding DNA: TGTGCCGTGCAACAGGGTCCATCCTACGAGCAGTACTTC. Its protein is CAVQQGPSYEQYF.

CDR3: CASSLPGQGAVFGYTF. CDR3 DNA sequence: TGTGCCAGCAGCCTGCCCGGACAGGGGGCCGTCTTTGGCTACACCTTC. This chain uses TRBV14 with TRBJ1-2, with 11 bases fitting TRBD1. J lost 7 bases, V lost 4 bases, and 11 bases had no gene match. Looked up from germline, CDR1 is SGHDN and CDR2 is FVKESK. This CDR3 spans 16 amino acids.

This clone has just one count. The chain employs TRBV11-2 and TRBJ2-2, with 7 positions matching TRBD1. The V segment lost 0 bases and the J segment 2 bases; nucleotides outside the gene matches: 6. The CDR3 loop spans 17 amino acids. Germline V gene lookup returns CDR1 SGHAT and CDR2 FQNNGV. The DNA for the CDR3 is TGTGCCAGCAGCTTAGATCTGACAGGGATAAACACCGGGGAGCTGTTTTTT. It is translated as CASSLDLTGINTGELFF.

The V and J genes are TRBV13 and TRBJ1-1; perhaps TRBD1 as D (6 bases). Germline V gene lookup returns CDR1 PRHDT and CDR2 FYEKMQ (reference sequence). This CDR3 spans 16 amino acids. V lost 3 bases, J lost 4 bases, and 18 bases lay in between. The CDR3 is CASSFWVPGGATEAFF. The CDR3 DNA follows: TGTGCCAGCAGCTTTTGGGTTCCGGGGGGGGCCACTGAAGCTTTCTTT.

The chain uses TRBV7-2 and TRBJ2-7; TRBD1 matches at 9 bases. V lost 5 bases and J lost 4; bases outside the gene matches: 6. From germline, CDR1 is SGHTA and CDR2 FQGNSA. The CDR3 consists of 14 residues. The CDR3 coding sequence is TGTGCCAGCAGCCGGACAGGGGAGACTTACGAGCAGTACTTC. Amino acids: CASSRTGETYEQYF.

The chain links TRBV7-2 to TRBJ1-1; 8 bases line up with TRBD1. The CDR3 contains 13 residues. Trimming at V came to 7 bases and at J to 2 bases, leaving 3 bases not matched to a gene. The germline V gene encodes CDR1 SGHTA and CDR2 FQGNSA. The CDR3, as DNA: TGTGCCAGCAACGGACAGGGAAACACTGAAGCTTTCTTT. This codes for CASNGQGNTEAFF.

This chain uses TRBV6-1 with TRBJ2-1; 12 bases are shared with TRBD2. Unmatched junction bases numbered 10, after V lost 6 bases and J lost 7 bases. The germline V gene has CDR1 MNHNS and CDR2 SASEGT. The CDR3 spans 16 residues. In DNA form, the CDR3 reads TGTGCCAGCAGGGAACGGACTAGCGGGATGAGGAATGAGCAGTTCTTC. Translation: CASRERTSGMRNEQFF.

The chain carries TRBV2 and TRBJ2-2, with TRBD1 matching 8 bases. The CDR3 extends over 13 amino acids. V lost 8 bases, J lost 6 bases, and 5 bases stayed unmatched. CDR1 is SNHLY, CDR2 FYNNEI, per germline. CDR3 in amino acids: CASHLTGAGELFF. CDR3 nucleotide sequence: TGTGCCAGCCACTTGACAGGGGCCGGGGAGCTGTTTTTT. Drawing the rest from reference TRBV2 and TRBJ2-2, the complete variable domain is EPEVTQTPSHQVTQMGQEVILRCVPISNHLYFYWYRQILGQKVEFLVSFYNNEISEKSEIFDDQFSVERPDGSNFTLKIRSTKLEDSAMYFCASHLTGAGELFFGEGSRLTVL.

The V and J genes are TRBV3-1 (or the pseudogene TRBV3-2) and TRBJ1-2, with 9 bases fitting TRBD1. The CDR3 runs to 14 residues. Germline CDR1 is LGHDT and CDR2 is YNNKEL (reference sequence). The V gene end was trimmed by 10 bases and the J gene end by 9 bases; junction bases not matched to a gene: 15. CDR3 in amino acids: CAIPRFGTGCSYTF. The CDR3 DNA reads TGTGCCATCCCTCGTTTCGGGACAGGGTGTAGCTACACCTTC.

The rearrangement joins TRBV6-1 to TRBJ2-1; 10 bases are a match to TRBD2. This CDR3 contains 15 residues. V shed 4 bases, J shed 10 bases, and the junction held 10 bases outside the gene matches. Germline CDR1 MNHNS, CDR2 SASEGT. This CDR3 is CASSGAGGQGAEQFF. CDR3 DNA: TGTGCCAGCAGTGGAGCGGGAGGGCAAGGCGCCGAGCAGTTCTTC.

The rearrangement links TRBV9 to TRBJ1-4, with D perhaps matching TRBD1 (5 bases). The germline V gene encodes CDR1 SGDLS and CDR2 YYNGEE. This CDR3 is 14 amino acids long. V was cut by 3 bases and J by 7 bases, with 13 bases left in between. The CDR3 region has the DNA TGTGCCAGCAGCGGGGACTCTAGTATTGAAAAACTGTTTTTT. Its protein product is CASSGDSSIEKLFF.

This sequence joins TRBV28 and TRBJ1-1, with TRBD1 as a possible D gene (6 bases). The CDR3 is made up of 14 amino acids. Germline CDR1 MDHEN, CDR2 SYDVKM. V shed 3 bases and J shed 4 bases, with 12 bases lying between them. The DNA of the CDR3 is TGTGCCAGCAGTTTGGGGGGGCCGGCCACTGAAGCTTTCTTT. Protein product: CASSLGGPATEAFF.

V is TRBV7-3 and J is TRBJ2-1; TRBD2 aligns across 11 bases. CDR3 length equals 15 residues. Germline assignment: CDR1 SGHTA and CDR2 FQGTGA. The ends lost 3 bases at V and 3 bases at J; junction bases unmatched: 1. The CDR3 DNA is TGTGCCAGCAGCTTCGGGACTAGCGGCTACAATGAGCAGTTCTTC. Encoded protein: CASSFGTSGYNEQFF.

This clone was seen just once. The J gene is TRBJ2-5, the V gene TRBV13; D is unresolved. V lost 5 bases, J lost 5 bases, and 12 bases lay in between. Germline CDR1 PRHDT, CDR2 FYEKMQ (reference sequence). This CDR3 has 13 amino acids. The CDR3 loop reads CASSPGFRETQYF. The CDR3 region has the DNA TGTGCCAGCAGCCCTGGCTTCCGTGAGACCCAGTACTTC. Full variable domain (missing parts from reference TRBV13 and TRBJ2-5): AAGVIQSPRHLIKEKRETATLKCYPIPRHDTVYWYQQGPGQDPQFLISFYEKMQSDKGSIPDRFSAQQFSDYHSELNMSSLELGDSALYFCASSPGFRETQYFGPGTRLLVL.

This clone was detected once. The chain carries TRBV3-1 (or the pseudogene TRBV3-2) and TRBJ2-3; 12 bases align to TRBD2. The germline gives CDR1 LGHDT, CDR2 YNNKEL (reference sequence). The CDR3 sequence is 15 residues long. V shed 2 bases and J 9 bases; nucleotides not matched to a gene: 6. The CDR3 DNA reads as TGTGCCAGCAGCCAATCTAGCGGGGGGGCCACGACGCAGTATTTT. The encoded protein is CASSQSSGGATTQYF.

In its sample, this clone was seen once. The chain couples TRBV14 to TRBJ1-4; D is uncertain. The CDR3 has 15 residues. The germline V gene has CDR1 SGHDN and CDR2 FVKESK. Trimming removed 4 bases from V and 0 bases from J, with 9 bases in between. The DNA for the CDR3 is TGTGCCAGCAGCCTACTATACACAACTAATGAAAAACTGTTTTTT. It is translated as CASSLLYTTNEKLFF.

This clone showed up just a few times. The chain couples TRBV28 to TRBJ2-3; D might be TRBD1 (6 bases). CDR3 length: 13 residues. The V gene lost 3 bases and the J gene lost 4 bases, with 8 bases spanning the gap. Germline V CDR1 and CDR2: MDHEN, SYDVKM. The CDR3 protein is CASSFTGPDTQYF. DNA for the CDR3: TGTGCCAGCAGTTTCACAGGGCCAGATACGCAGTATTTT.